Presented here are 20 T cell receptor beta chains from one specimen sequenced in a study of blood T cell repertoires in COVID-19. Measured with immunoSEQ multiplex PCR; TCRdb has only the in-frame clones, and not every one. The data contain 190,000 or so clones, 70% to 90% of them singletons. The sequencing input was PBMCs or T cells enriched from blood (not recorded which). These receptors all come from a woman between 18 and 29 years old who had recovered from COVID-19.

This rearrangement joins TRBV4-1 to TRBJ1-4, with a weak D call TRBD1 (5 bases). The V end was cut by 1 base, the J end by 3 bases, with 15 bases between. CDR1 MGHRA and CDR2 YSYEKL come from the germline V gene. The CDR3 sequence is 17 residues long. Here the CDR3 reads CASSQVGTLGANEKLFF. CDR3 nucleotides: TGCGCCAGCAGCCAAGTCGGGACTCTAGGAGCTAATGAAAAACTGTTTTTT.

The CDR3 sequence is CASSLPEGYGYTF. CDR3 in DNA: TGCGCCAGCAGCCTCCCGGAGGGCTATGGCTACACCTTC. The chain has TRBV5-1 and TRBJ1-2; D unresolved. This CDR3 region has 13 residues. The germline gives CDR1 SGHRS, CDR2 YFSETQ. Trimming cost V 4 bases and J 4 bases, with 11 bases left between them.

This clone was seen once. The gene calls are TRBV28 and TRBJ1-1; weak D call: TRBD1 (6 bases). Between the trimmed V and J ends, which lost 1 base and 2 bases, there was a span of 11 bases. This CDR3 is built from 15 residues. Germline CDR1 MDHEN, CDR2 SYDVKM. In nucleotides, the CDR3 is TGTGCCAGCAGTTTATTGGGCAGGGGAAACACTGAAGCTTTCTTT. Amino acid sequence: CASSLLGRGNTEAFF. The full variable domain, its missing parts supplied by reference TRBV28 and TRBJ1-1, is DVKVTQSSRYLVKRTGEKVFLECVQDMDHENMFWYRQDPGLGLRLIYFSYDVKMKEKGDIPEGYSVSREKKERFSLILESASTNQTSMYLCASSLLGRGNTEAFFGQGTRLTVV.

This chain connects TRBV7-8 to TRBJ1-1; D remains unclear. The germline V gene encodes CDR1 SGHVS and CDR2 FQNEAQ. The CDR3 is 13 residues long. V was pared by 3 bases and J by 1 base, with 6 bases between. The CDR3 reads CASSLGANTEAFF. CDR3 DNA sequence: TGTGCCAGCAGCTTGGGAGCGAACACTGAAGCTTTCTTT.

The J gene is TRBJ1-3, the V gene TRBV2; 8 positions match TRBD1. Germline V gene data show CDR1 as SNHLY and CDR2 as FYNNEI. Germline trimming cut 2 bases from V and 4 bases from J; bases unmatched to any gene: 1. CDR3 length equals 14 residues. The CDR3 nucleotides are TGTGCCAGCAGTGAACAGGGGGCAGGAAACACCATATATTTT. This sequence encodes CASSEQGAGNTIYF. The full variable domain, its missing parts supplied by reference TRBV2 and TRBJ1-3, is EPEVTQTPSHQVTQMGQEVILRCVPISNHLYFYWYRQILGQKVEFLVSFYNNEISEKSEIFDDQFSVERPDGSNFTLKIRSTKLEDSAMYFCASSEQGAGNTIYFGEGSWLTVV.

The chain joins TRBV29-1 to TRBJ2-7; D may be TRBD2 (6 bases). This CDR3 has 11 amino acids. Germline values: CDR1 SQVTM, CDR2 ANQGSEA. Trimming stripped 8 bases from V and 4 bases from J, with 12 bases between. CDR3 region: CSTDGGYEQYF. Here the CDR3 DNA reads TGCAGCACCGACGGAGGGTACGAGCAGTACTTC.

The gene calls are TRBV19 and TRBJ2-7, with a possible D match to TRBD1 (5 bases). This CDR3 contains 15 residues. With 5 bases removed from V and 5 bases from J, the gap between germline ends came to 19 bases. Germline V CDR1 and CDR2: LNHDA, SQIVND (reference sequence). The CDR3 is CASSPEGENLDEQYF. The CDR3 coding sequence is TGTGCCAGTAGTCCGGAAGGGGAAAACCTCGACGAGCAGTACTTC.

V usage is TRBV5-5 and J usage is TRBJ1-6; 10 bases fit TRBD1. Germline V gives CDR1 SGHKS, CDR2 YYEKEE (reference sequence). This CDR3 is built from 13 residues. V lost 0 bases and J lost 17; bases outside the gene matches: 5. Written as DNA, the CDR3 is TGTGCCAGCAGCTTGGCCGGGACAGGGGTTTTCCACTTT. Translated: CASSLAGTGVFHF.

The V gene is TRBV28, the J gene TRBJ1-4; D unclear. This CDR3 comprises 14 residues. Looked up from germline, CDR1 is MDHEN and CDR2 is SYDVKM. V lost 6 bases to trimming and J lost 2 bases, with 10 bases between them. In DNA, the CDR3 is TGTGCCAGCAGGGACTCGGCCACTAATGAAAAACTGTTTTTT. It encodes CASRDSATNEKLFF.

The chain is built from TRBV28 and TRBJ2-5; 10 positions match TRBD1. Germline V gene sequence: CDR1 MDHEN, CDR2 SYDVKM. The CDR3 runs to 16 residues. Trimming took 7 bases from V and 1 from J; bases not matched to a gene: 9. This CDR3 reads CASNDRTGGIQETQYF. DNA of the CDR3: TGTGCCAGCAACGATCGGACAGGGGGGATCCAAGAGACCCAGTACTTC. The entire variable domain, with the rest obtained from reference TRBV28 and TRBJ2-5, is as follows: DVKVTQSSRYLVKRTGEKVFLECVQDMDHENMFWYRQDPGLGLRLIYFSYDVKMKEKGDIPEGYSVSREKKERFSLILESASTNQTSMYLCASNDRTGGIQETQYFGPGTRLLVL.

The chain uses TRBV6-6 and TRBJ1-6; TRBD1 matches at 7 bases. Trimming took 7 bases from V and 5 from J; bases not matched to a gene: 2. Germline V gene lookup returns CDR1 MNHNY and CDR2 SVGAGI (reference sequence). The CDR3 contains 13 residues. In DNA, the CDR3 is TGTGCCAGCACCCAGGGGGATAATTCACCCCTCCACTTT. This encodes CASTQGDNSPLHF.

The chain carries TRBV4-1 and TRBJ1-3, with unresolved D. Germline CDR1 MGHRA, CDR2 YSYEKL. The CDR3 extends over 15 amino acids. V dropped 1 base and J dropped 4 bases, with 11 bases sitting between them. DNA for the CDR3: TGCGCCAGCAGCCAAGGTAGCACCCTGGGAAACACCATATATTTT. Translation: CASSQGSTLGNTIYF.

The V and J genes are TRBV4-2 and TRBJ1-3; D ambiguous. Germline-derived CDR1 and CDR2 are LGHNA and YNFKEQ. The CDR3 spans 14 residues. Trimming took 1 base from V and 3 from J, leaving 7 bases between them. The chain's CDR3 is CASSQAVFGNTIYF. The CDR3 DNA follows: TGTGCCAGCAGCCAAGCGGTCTTTGGAAACACCATATATTTT.

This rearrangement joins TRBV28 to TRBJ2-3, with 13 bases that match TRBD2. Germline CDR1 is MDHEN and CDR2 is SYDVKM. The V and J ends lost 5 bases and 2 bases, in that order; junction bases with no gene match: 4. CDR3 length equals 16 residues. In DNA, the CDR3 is TGTGCCAGCAGTATGGGACTAGCGGGGTACACAGATACGCAGTATTTT. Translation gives CASSMGLAGYTDTQYF.

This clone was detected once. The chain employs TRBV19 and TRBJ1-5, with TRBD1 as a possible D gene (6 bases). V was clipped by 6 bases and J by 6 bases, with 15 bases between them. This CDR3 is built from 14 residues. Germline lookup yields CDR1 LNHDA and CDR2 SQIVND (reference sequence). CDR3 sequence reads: CASSLDRSVQPQHF. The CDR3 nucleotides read TGTGCCAGTAGCCTTGACAGGTCCGTTCAGCCCCAGCATTTT.

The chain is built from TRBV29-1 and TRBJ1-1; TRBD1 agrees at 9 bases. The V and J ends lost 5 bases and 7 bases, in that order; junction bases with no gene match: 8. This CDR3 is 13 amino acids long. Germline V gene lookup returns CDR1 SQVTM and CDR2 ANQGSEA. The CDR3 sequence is CSVSTGGVFEAFF. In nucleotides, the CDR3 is TGCAGCGTTTCTACAGGGGGCGTCTTTGAAGCTTTCTTT.

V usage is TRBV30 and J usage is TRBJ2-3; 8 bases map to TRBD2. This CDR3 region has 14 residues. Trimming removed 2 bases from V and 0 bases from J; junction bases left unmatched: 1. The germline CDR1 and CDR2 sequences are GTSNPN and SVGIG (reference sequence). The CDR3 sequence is CAWSKRGSTDTQYF. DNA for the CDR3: TGTGCCTGGAGTAAGCGGGGGAGCACAGATACGCAGTATTTT.

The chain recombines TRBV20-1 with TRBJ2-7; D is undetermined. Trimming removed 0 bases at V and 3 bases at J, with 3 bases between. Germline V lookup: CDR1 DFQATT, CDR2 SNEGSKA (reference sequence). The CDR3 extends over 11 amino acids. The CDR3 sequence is CSARDLYEQYF. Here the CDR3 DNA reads TGCAGTGCTAGAGATCTCTACGAGCAGTACTTC.

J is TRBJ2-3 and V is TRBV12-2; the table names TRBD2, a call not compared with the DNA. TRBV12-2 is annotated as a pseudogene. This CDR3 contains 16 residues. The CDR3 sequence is CASRLGPSSSTNTQYF. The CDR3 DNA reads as TGTGCAAGTCGCTTAGGCCCGTCGTCTAGCACAAATACGCAGTATTTT.

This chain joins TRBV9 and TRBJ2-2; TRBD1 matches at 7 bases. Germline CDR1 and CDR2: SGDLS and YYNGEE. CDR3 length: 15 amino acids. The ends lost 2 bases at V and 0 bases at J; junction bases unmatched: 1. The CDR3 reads CASSVTGTNTGELFF. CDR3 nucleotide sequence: TGTGCCAGCAGCGTGACAGGGACGAACACCGGGGAGCTGTTTTTT.